The entry below describes one T cell receptor beta chain. Antigen unknown. The method was immunoSEQ multiplex PCR; TCRdb's version includes in-frame clones alone and lacks a portion of them. Here the sample spans about 120,000 clones, about 87% being singletons. These data come from a study of T cell responses to AZD1222 COVID-19 vaccine. Points from the study as a whole: It was only 6 or 7 AZD1222 recipients who were seropositive at baseline. Females made up more of the donors, who were largely white British, and clonal diversity may have come out too low. Unmutated variant regions are reportedly the target of nearly half of TCRs that are spike-specific. Repertoires were sampled only after the peak T cell response.

This material consisted of peripheral blood, taken 28 days after the second AZD1222 dose. The TCR originated in an adult who received the AZD1222 COVID-19 vaccine.

CDR3 amino acids: CASSASGGGFNEQFF. CDR3 sequence (DNA): TGTGCCAGCAGCGCAAGCGGGGGGGGTTTCAATGAGCAGTTCTTC. The chain employs TRBV5-4 and TRBJ2-1; 10 bases fit TRBD2. In germline, CDR1 is SGHNT, CDR2 YYREEE (reference sequence). CDR3 length: 15 residues. V lost 4 bases, J lost 6 bases, and 7 bases stayed unmatched. Drawing the rest from reference TRBV5-4 and TRBJ2-1, the complete variable domain is ETGVTQSPTHLIKTRGQQVTLRCSSQSGHNTVSWYQQALGQGPQFIFQYYREEENGRGNFPPRFSGLQFPNYSSELNVNALELDDSALYLCASSASGGGFNEQFFGPGTRLTVL.